The T cell receptor beta chain under discussion was sequenced for a study of lymphopenia after photon versus proton radiotherapy. Trimming cost V 5 bases and J 5 bases; bases outside gene matches: 15. The length of the CDR3 is 17 residues. Germline loops: CDR1 SGHAT, CDR2 FQNNGV. This table comes from immunoSEQ multiplex PCR, and its TCRdb copy is limited to in-frame clones, with some not included. This sample yields 55,000 to 70,000 clones, of which 85% to 95% are seen a single time; approximately 2.1% belongs to the top ten. The specimen comprised peripheral blood, sampled from a patient treated with photon-based radiotherapy. This chain uses TRBV11-2 with TRBJ2-7; 10 bases align to TRBD1. The receptor's source is a woman aged 40 to 55 with cholangiocarcinoma. Here the CDR3 DNA reads TGTGCCAGCAGCCGCACCCCTGGGACAGGGGTTAGTAACGAGCAGTACTTC. Its protein is CASSRTPGTGVSNEQYF.